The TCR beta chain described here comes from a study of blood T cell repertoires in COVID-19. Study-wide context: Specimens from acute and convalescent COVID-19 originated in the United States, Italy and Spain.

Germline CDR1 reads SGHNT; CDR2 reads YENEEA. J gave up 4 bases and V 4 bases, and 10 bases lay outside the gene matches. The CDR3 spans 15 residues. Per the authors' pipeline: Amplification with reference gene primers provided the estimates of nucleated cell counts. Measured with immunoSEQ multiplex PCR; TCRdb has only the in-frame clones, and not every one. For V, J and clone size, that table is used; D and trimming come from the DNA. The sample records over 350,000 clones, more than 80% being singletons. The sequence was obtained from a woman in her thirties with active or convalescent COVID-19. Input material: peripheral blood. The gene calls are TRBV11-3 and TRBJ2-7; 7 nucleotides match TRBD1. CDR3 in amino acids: CASSSTTGSMYEQYF. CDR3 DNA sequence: TGTGCCAGCAGCTCGACGACAGGGTCTATGTACGAGCAGTACTTC.